This T cell receptor (beta chain) is drawn from a study of blood T cell repertoires in COVID-19. Overall study context: Donors in the United States, Italy and Spain gave samples during acute or convalescent COVID-19. From T cells, B-cell-depleted T cells, or PBMCs came the material, which was cDNA or gDNA.

Enrolled during active infection, Seattle patients were then followed longitudinally. In the authors' workflow: Quantification of nucleated cells was approximated via reference gene primer amplification. The data were produced by immunoSEQ multiplex PCR, yet TCRdb's version contains in-frame clones alone and is incomplete. V and J calls and clone size are copied from that table; D and trimming were computed from the DNA. The sample gives about 69,000 clones, under 85% of which show up once; roughly 14% is in the top ten. The junction had 7 bases not matched to a gene; V was cut back by 6 bases and J by 3 bases. In germline, CDR1 is SQVTM, CDR2 ANQGSEA. CDR3 length equals 13 residues.

Sequenced material: peripheral blood. The rearrangement links TRBV29-1 to TRBJ2-7; TRBD1 matches at 8 bases. The clonotype originates from a man between 45 and 60 years old with COVID-19, enrolled during active disease. Here the CDR3 DNA reads TGCAGCGTGCGACAGGGGAATGGCTACGAGCAGTACTTC. Translation gives CSVRQGNGYEQYF.